This paragraph reports one TCR beta chain. What it binds is unknown. The data originate from a study of T cells in Graves' hyperthyroidism and ophthalmopathy. There were TCR beta CDR3 regions amplified from RNA transcripts. RT-PCR in the first round (using the HTBI primer set) targeted the TCR CDR3. TCRdb re-called the multiplex PCR reads with MiXCR, one entry per CDR3 protein. The table lists about half a million distinct CDR3 sequences, around 20% of them singletons. Disease duration under 2 months; hyperthyroidism patients were aged 18 to 65. The CDR3 spans 16 residues. V was trimmed by 0 bases and J by 3 bases, leaving 12 bases between them. Points from the study as a whole: The model predicted ophthalmopathy a median around 6.5 months before onset.

The sample comprised blood. This TCR derives from a man between 18 and 35 years old with Graves' hyperthyroidism. The V gene is TRBV6-7, the J gene TRBJ1-5, with D perhaps matching TRBD1 (5 bases). TRBV6-7 is recorded as an ORF, its role being uncertain. This CDR3 reads CASSYSNPGTNQPQHF. The CDR3 nucleotides are TGTGCCAGCAGTTACTCGAATCCCGGGACCAATCAGCCCCAGCATTTT.